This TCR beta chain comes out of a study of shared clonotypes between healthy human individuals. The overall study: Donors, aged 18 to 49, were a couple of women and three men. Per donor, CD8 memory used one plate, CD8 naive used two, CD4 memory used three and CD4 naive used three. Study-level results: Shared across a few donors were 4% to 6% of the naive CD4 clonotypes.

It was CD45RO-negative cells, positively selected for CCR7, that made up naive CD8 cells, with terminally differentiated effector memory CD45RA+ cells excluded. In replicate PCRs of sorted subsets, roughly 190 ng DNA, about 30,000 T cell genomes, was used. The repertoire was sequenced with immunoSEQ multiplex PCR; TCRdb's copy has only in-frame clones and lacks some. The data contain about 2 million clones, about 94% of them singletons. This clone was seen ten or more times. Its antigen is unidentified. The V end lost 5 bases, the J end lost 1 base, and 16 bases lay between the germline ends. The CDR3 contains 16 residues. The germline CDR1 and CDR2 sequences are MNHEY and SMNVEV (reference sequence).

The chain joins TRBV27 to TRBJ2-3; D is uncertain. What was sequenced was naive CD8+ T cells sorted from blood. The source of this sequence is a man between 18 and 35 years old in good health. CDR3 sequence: CASSARLARGTDTQYF. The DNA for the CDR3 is TGTGCCAGCAGTGCTCGACTGGCTAGAGGCACAGATACGCAGTATTTT.